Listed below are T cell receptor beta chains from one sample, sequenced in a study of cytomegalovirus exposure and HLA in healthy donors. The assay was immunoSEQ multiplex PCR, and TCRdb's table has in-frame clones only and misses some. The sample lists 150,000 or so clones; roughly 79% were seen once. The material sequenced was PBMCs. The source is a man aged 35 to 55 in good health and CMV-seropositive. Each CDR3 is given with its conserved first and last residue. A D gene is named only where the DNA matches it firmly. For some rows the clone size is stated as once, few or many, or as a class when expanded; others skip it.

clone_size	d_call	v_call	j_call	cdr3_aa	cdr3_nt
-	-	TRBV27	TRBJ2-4	CASTNVDRVAKNIQYF	TGTGCCAGCACCAACGTCGATCGGGTAGCCAAAAACATTCAGTACTTC
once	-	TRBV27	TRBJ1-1	CASSPGQNTEAFF	TGTGCCAGCAGCCCCGGACAGAACACTGAAGCTTTCTTT
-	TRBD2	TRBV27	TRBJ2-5	CASSNIERTSGDLETQYF	TGTGCCAGCAGTAATATAGAACGGACTAGCGGGGATTTAGAGACCCAGTACTTC
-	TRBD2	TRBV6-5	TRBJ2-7	CASHGGAYEQYF	TGTGCCAGCCACGGGGGGGCCTACGAGCAGTACTTC
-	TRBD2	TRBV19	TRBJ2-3	CASSIGLAGLSTDTQYF	TGTGCCAGTAGTATAGGTCTAGCGGGGCTAAGCACAGATACGCAGTATTTT
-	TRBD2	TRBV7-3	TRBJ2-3	CASSLSSRAGGSDTQYF	TGTGCCAGCAGCTTAAGTTCCCGCGCGGGAGGGTCGGATACGCAGTATTTT
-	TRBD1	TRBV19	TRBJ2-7	CASSPQGVYEQYF	TGTGCCAGTAGTCCACAGGGGGTCTACGAGCAGTACTTC
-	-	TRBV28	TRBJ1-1	CASNSPGGTEAFF	TGTGCCAGCAACTCGCCGGGGGGCACTGAAGCTTTCTTT
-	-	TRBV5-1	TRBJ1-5	CASSLRGGTNQPQHF	TGCGCCAGCAGCTTGAGGGGTGGGACAAATCAGCCCCAGCATTTT
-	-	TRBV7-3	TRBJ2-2	CASSFPGSGELFF	TGTGCCAGCAGCTTTCCAGGGTCCGGGGAGCTGTTTTTT
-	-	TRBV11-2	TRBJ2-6	CASSSGRGRKAAGANVLTF	TGTGCCAGCAGCTCAGGGCGGGGCCGGAAGGCGGCTGGGGCCAACGTCCTGACTTTC
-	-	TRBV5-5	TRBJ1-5	CASSLVGGNQPQHF	TGTGCCAGCAGCTTGGTCGGGGGAAATCAGCCCCAGCATTTT
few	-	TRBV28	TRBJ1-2	CASTLLGSGEGYTF	TGTGCCAGCACCCTTTTAGGATCAGGGGAAGGCTACACCTTC
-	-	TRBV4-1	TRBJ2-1	CASSKRENAGLGNEQFF	TGCGCCAGCAGCAAGAGAGAAAACGCGGGATTAGGAAATGAGCAGTTCTTC
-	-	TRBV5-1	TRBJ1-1	CASSLGWGDTEAFF	TGCGCCAGCAGCTTGGGATGGGGGGACACTGAAGCTTTCTTT
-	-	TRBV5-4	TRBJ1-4	CASSPRGRGTNEKLFF	TGTGCCAGCAGCCCTCGGGGCAGGGGAACTAATGAAAAACTGTTTTTT
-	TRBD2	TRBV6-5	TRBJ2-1	CASTDGLAGVGEQFF	TGTGCCAGCACCGACGGGCTAGCGGGAGTTGGTGAGCAGTTCTTC
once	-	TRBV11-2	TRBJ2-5	CASQGGTQYF	TGTGCCAGCCAGGGGGGTACCCAGTACTTC
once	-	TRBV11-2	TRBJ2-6	CASSLAGRSGANGLTF	TGTGCCAGCAGCTTAGCAGGAAGATCTGGGGCCAACGGCCTGACTTTC
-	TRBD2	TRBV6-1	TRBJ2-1	CASSQGLAGFEQFF	TGTGCCAGCAGTCAAGGACTAGCGGGATTTGAGCAGTTCTTC
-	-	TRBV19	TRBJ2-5	CASSADIQETQYF	TGTGCCAGTAGTGCTGACATCCAAGAGACCCAGTACTTC
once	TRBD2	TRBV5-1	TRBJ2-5	CASSTGLAGGPGVETQYF	TGCGCCAGCAGCACCGGACTAGCGGGAGGGCCCGGCGTGGAGACCCAGTACTTC
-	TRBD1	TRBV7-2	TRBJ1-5	CASSMGQGSNQPQHF	TGTGCCAGCAGCATGGGACAGGGGAGCAATCAGCCCCAGCATTTT
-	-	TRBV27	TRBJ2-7	CASSFSRGYEQYF	TGTGCCAGCAGTTTCAGTAGAGGCTACGAGCAGTACTTC
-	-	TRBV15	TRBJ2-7	CATSRDQRTQYEQYF	TGTGCCACCAGCAGAGATCAGAGGACTCAATACGAGCAGTACTTC
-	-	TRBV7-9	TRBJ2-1	CASSSALAKFDEQFF	TGTGCCAGCAGCTCGGCTCTAGCGAAATTCGATGAGCAGTTCTTC
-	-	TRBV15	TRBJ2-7	CATSRGGISSYEQYF	TGTGCCACCAGCAGAGGAGGGATCAGCTCCTACGAGCAGTACTTC
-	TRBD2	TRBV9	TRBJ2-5	CASSWSPSGRGETQYF	TGTGCCAGCAGCTGGTCCCCTAGCGGGAGAGGAGAGACCCAGTACTTC
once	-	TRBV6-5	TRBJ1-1	CASSYSRGMNTEAFF	TGTGCCAGCAGTTACTCCAGGGGCATGAACACTGAAGCTTTCTTT
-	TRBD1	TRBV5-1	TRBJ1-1	CASSLGQGYEAFF	TGCGCCAGCAGCTTGGGACAGGGATATGAAGCTTTCTTT
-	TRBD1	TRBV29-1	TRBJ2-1	CSVSRGTANNEQFF	TGCAGCGTCTCTAGGGGGACAGCAAACAATGAGCAGTTCTTC
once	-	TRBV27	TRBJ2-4	CASSLGSERQNSQYF	TGTGCCAGCAGTTTAGGGAGTGAGAGGCAAAACAGTCAGTACTTC
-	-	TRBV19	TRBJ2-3	CASTDGADTQYF	TGTGCCAGTACCGACGGGGCAGATACGCAGTATTTT
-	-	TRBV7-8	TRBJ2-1	CASSKEARQLSYNEQFF	TGTGCCAGCAGCAAAGAGGCACGACAGCTCTCCTACAATGAGCAGTTCTTC
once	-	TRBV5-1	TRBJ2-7	CASSLDRERYEQYF	TGCGCCAGCAGCTTGGACAGGGAACGCTACGAGCAGTACTTC
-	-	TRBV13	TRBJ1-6	CASSGSNNNSPLHF	TGTGCCAGCAGCGGTTCGAACAATAATTCACCCCTCCACTTT
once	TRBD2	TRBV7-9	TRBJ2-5	CASSYNSGSRETQYF	TGTGCCAGCAGCTACAATAGCGGGAGTAGGGAGACCCAGTACTTC
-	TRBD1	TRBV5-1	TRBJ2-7	CASSEATGEYEQYF	TGCGCCAGCAGCGAAGCGACAGGGGAGTACGAGCAGTACTTC
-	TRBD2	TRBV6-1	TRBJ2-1	CASSLLGLAENEQFF	TGTGCCAGCAGTCTACTAGGACTAGCGGAGAATGAGCAGTTCTTC
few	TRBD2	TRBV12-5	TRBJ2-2	CASGLGLADTGELFF	TGTGCTAGTGGTTTAGGACTAGCGGACACCGGGGAGCTGTTTTTT